The T cell receptor (beta chain) under discussion was sequenced for a study of blood T cell repertoires in COVID-19. Looked up from germline, CDR1 is LNHDA and CDR2 is SQIVND (reference sequence). V shed 5 bases, J shed 3 bases, and the junction held 7 bases outside the gene matches. There are 15 residues in the CDR3. Some clones are missing from TCRdb's copy, which holds only in-frame ones; the method was immunoSEQ multiplex PCR. Of about 300,000 clones in the sample, 85% to 90% were seen once. Sequencing was done on a sample of PBMCs or T cells enriched from blood (not recorded which). This receptor was identified in a man in his thirties or forties who had recovered from COVID-19. This chain joins TRBV19 and TRBJ2-1; 7 bases align to TRBD2. CDR3: CASSQAGFFYNEQFF. CDR3 nucleotides: TGTGCCAGTAGTCAAGCGGGGTTCTTCTACAATGAGCAGTTCTTC.